This T cell receptor beta chain was captured by sequencing in a study of post-analysis software for immune sequencing data. Broader study findings: Controls had lower frequencies than patients of 4 or 5 TRBV segments, which included TRBV5-6, TRBV5-1 and TRBV20-1. Controls significantly exceeded multiple sclerosis patients in normalized Chao1 diversity.

Trimming shortened V by 5 bases and J by 2 bases, and 12 bases separated the two germline ends. This CDR3 region has 14 residues. Germline values: CDR1 SGHTA, CDR2 FQGNSA. The table lists this clonotype with a few counts. The antigen is unknown. TCR beta libraries were prepared from cDNA with unique molecular identifiers. From the PCR reads, TCRdb called clonotypes with MiXCR, one entry per CDR3 protein. The sample yields roughly 410,000 distinct CDR3 sequences, approximately 33% seen once. The gene calls are TRBV7-2 and TRBJ2-5; D may be TRBD2 (6 bases). The origin of this receptor is a girl aged 5-17 years with multiple sclerosis. The material sequenced was blood. The CDR3 coding sequence is TGTGCCAGCAGCCGGGGGTTCCTGCAAGAGACCCAGTACTTC. Its protein is CASSRGFLQETQYF.